The sequence of this T cell receptor beta chain was determined in a study of T cells in Graves' hyperthyroidism and ophthalmopathy (dated by TCRdb to the late 2010s). Turning to the overall study: A discovery cohort of approximately 97 patients, 43 with Graves' ophthalmopathy and 55 to 65 with stable Graves' hyperthyroidism, was used to find distinguishing TCR V-J signatures. The paper reports TCR Vbeta CDR3 sequencing of about 140 peripheral blood samples: 40 or so ophthalmopathy, approximately 74 hyperthyroidism and roughly 17 progressor patients. In about 6 Graves' hyperthyroidism patients, the study also compared T-cell repertoires from thyroid tissue with T-cell repertoires from blood. After sampling, hyperthyroidism patients received methimazole starting at 30 mg daily, and ophthalmopathy patients received high-dose intravenous methylprednisolone. Prospective prediction of ophthalmopathy was tested in an independent validation cohort consisting of some 20 hyperthyroidism patients and some 15 patients who later progressed to ophthalmopathy. For training and testing, the 100 or so patients in the discovery cohort were randomly divided in a 7:3 ratio.

Counted from cysteine to phenylalanine, this CDR3 has 13 amino acids. The entry retains the CDR3 DNA only, 39 bases that are in frame from base 1. Relative to germline, V is missing 4 bases and J is missing 4 bases, with 2 bases of the junction outside any gene match. CDR1 and CDR2 are read off the germline V gene as SNHLY and FYNNEI. In regard to this clonotype: This receptor's antigen is unknown. Base qualities are missing; no much larger clone stands one base away.

Amplification of TCR beta CDR3 regions was carried out from RNA transcripts. The first round of RT-PCR for the TCR CDR3 was performed with the HTBI primer set and the Qiagen OneStep RT-PCR kit. The libraries were constructed in a second round of multiplex PCR and then size-selected and purified. The libraries were sequenced on an Illumina HiSeq2000 using paired-end 100 bp reads. The study's own analysis went as follows. SOAPnuke was used to process the raw data, throwing out any read that contained adapters or uncalled bases, had a mean Phred below 15, or lacked an exact constant-primer or identifier match. High-quality paired reads were merged using COPE v1.2.5, and each unique nucleotide sequence was defined as a clonotype. MiTCR v1.1 was used to align clonotypes to the IMGT TRBV, TRBD and TRBJ reference segments. The analysis included only V-J combinations with a frequency above 0.0001, which together covered more than 98% of the repertoires. A TCS score was defined as the ratio between F50 (clonal expansion) and ExV (chaos), using BLOSUM62-based TCRdist between CDR3 peptides within each V-J. Welch's t-statistics and random forest reduced around 550 V-J features to 13, which were used in a naive Bayes classifier (R e1071). Using fastp at Q25 and MiXCR, TCRdb reprocessed the public reads and kept productive beta chains. Here each entry gathers all rows of one CDR3 protein and keeps the most common genes and DNA. TCRdb, not the original authors, processed these V and J calls. Within this sample are hundreds of thousands of distinct CDR3 sequences, with more than 45% of them counted one time only. Clones ranked in the top ten supply about 7.9% of the sample.

Stable Graves' hyperthyroidism was defined as the absence of progression to ophthalmopathy over 18 months of follow-up. The hyperthyroidism patients were between 18 and 65 years old and newly diagnosed, with a disease duration of less than 2 months. Patients with uncontrolled infections, other autoimmune diseases, pregnancy or lactation were excluded. Clinical symptoms, serum thyroxine and TRAb, thyroid ultrasound, and orbital computed tomography formed the basis for the diagnoses. Total RNA was extracted using Trizol reagent, and RNA quality was assessed on an Agilent 2100 Bioanalyzer. The research as a whole found: Most expanded thyroid clonotypes (frequency above 0.001) were also detected in blood, suggesting blood repertoires may reflect thyroid immune responses. A model built on a 13 V-J signature distinguished ophthalmopathy from stable hyperthyroidism, reaching 85% to 90% sensitivity and about 81% specificity in cross-validation and 80%/75% in testing. No statistical method was used to fix the sample size in advance, and group allocation was not hidden from the investigators. In validation, the model predicted progression to ophthalmopathy a median of roughly 6.5 months before onset, with roughly 71% sensitivity and 72.22% specificity.

Recombination joined TRBV2 with TRBJ2-7; 9 junctional bases match TRBD2. The material sequenced was peripheral blood or thyroid tissue (not recorded which). The TCR was taken from a woman between 18 and 29 years old with Graves' hyperthyroidism. Donor details come from another sample of the same person, matched by shared clones. The base sequence is TGTGCCAGCAGTGTAGCGGGGGAATACGAGCAGTACTTC. It translates to CASSVAGEYEQYF.